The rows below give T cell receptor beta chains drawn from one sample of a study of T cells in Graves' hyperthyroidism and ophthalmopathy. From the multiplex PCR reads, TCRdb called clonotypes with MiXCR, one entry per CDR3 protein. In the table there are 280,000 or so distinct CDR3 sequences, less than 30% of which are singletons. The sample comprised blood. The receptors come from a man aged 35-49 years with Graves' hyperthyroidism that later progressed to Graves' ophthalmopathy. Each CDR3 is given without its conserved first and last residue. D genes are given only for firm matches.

CDR3 protein: ASQQGSYGYT
V gene: TRBV28
D gene: NA

CDR3 protein: ASRETGEETQY
V gene: TRBV6-1
D gene: TRBD1

CDR3 protein: ASTSGTGLEQY
V gene: TRBV28
D gene: TRBD1

CDR3 protein: NPGLAGGPHEQY
V gene: TRBV20-1
D gene: TRBD2

CDR3 protein: ASSLSRQNEQY
V gene: TRBV27
D gene: NA

CDR3 protein: ASSGHRDTTLKRDQPQH
V gene: TRBV6-1
D gene: NA

CDR3 protein: ASSEGGGGETQY
V gene: TRBV2
D gene: NA

CDR3 protein: ASSYSPDGEMNTEAF
V gene: TRBV6-7
D gene: NA

CDR3 protein: ASSLKEGIYEQY
V gene: TRBV27
D gene: NA

CDR3 protein: ASSLRVRGTEAGNTIY
V gene: TRBV7-6
D gene: NA

CDR3 protein: ASRVGGIEQTQY
V gene: TRBV6-1
D gene: TRBD2

CDR3 protein: ASTLGPGHSNTGELF
V gene: TRBV13
D gene: NA

CDR3 protein: ASGSSGASYEQY
V gene: TRBV12-5
D gene: TRBD2

CDR3 protein: ASSLTGGQTEAF
V gene: TRBV7-2
D gene: TRBD1

CDR3 protein: ASSLFTSGRSYEQY
V gene: TRBV28
D gene: TRBD2

CDR3 protein: ASSYRGGQGEAF
V gene: TRBV6-5
D gene: NA

CDR3 protein: AIRTGEAGELF
V gene: TRBV6-1
D gene: NA

CDR3 protein: ASSIGTYGELF
V gene: TRBV6-5
D gene: NA

CDR3 protein: ATSDFPDRGTNYGYT
V gene: TRBV24-1
D gene: TRBD1

CDR3 protein: ASSPGTGDSGYT
V gene: TRBV7-9
D gene: TRBD1

CDR3 protein: ASSLGGRTSNYGYT
V gene: TRBV12-3/TRBV12-4
D gene: NA

CDR3 protein: ASSLYYRSYEQY
V gene: TRBV27
D gene: NA

CDR3 protein: SATQGAGNTIY
V gene: TRBV20-1
D gene: TRBD1

CDR3 protein: SALDPGQGGQPQH
V gene: TRBV20-1
D gene: TRBD1

CDR3 protein: ASTNTLRGSPLH
V gene: TRBV12-3/TRBV12-4
D gene: NA

CDR3 protein: ASSPRTSDYEQY
V gene: TRBV7-2
D gene: TRBD2

CDR3 protein: ASSLVTSLTTGEQY
V gene: TRBV11-2
D gene: NA

CDR3 protein: ASSQQWGIGTGELF
V gene: TRBV3-1
D gene: NA

CDR3 protein: ASSYPGRNGNTIY
V gene: TRBV24-1
D gene: NA

CDR3 protein: ASKGTNQETQY
V gene: TRBV19
D gene: NA

CDR3 protein: ASSHDRTGSNQPQH
V gene: TRBV18
D gene: TRBD1

CDR3 protein: SATPGGQMNTEAF
V gene: TRBV20-1
D gene: TRBD1

CDR3 protein: ASSQEGSGNQPQH
V gene: TRBV3-1
D gene: NA

CDR3 protein: ASRKRVSTDTQY
V gene: TRBV12-3/TRBV12-4
D gene: NA

CDR3 protein: ASSLRGRPQH
V gene: TRBV5-8
D gene: NA

CDR3 protein: ASSRTGGFMNTEAF
V gene: TRBV6-1
D gene: TRBD1

CDR3 protein: ASSRQITYEQY
V gene: TRBV14
D gene: NA

CDR3 protein: ASTVADRVTGELF
V gene: TRBV19
D gene: TRBD1

CDR3 protein: AWSVRVNTEAF
V gene: TRBV30
D gene: NA